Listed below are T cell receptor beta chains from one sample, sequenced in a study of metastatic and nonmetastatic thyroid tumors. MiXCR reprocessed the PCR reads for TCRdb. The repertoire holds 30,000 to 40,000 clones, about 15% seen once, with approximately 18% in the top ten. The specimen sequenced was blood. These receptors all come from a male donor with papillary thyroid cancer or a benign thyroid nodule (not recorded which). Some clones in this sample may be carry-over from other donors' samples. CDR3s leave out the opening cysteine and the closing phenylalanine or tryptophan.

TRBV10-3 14 AISVIGLGLYNEQF
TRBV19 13 ASGTGTAYYYGYT
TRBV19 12 ASSGTSGSPEQF
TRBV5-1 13 ASRGCSGTSDTQY
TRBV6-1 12 ASSIPVVNTEAF
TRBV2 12 ASSDYGGGTEAF
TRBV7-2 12 ASSLRRAPNGQF
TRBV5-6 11 ASSADSNSPLH
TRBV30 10 AHSGTGETQY
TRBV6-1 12 ASRSGTGTGEQY
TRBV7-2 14 ASSIGAAWGATEQF
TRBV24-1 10 ATFHCTDTQY
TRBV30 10 AWRRDIMGQY
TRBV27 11 ASSLRQHYEQY
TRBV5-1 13 ASSFGTSGRAEQF
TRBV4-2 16 ASSQALERDRPTDTQY
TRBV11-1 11 ASSSSARETQY